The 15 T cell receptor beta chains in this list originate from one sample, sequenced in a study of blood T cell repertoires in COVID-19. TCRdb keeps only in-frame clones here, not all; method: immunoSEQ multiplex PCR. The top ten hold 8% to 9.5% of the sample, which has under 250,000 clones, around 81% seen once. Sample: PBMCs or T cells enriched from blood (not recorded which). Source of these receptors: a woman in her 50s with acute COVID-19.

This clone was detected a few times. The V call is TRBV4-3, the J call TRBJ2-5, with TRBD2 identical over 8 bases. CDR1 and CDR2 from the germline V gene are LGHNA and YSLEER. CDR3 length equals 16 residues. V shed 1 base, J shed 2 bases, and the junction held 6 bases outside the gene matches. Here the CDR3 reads CASSQGQRGRQETQYF. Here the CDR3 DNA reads TGCGCCAGCAGCCAAGGTCAGCGGGGGCGTCAAGAGACCCAGTACTTC.

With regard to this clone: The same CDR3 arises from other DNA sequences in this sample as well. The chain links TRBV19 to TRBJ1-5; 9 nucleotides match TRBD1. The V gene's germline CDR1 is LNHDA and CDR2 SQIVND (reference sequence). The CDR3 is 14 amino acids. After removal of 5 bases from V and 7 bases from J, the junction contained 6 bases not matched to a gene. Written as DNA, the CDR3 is TGTGCCAGTAGTGGGGACAGGGTAGGACAGCCCCAGCATTTT. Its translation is CASSGDRVGQPQHF.

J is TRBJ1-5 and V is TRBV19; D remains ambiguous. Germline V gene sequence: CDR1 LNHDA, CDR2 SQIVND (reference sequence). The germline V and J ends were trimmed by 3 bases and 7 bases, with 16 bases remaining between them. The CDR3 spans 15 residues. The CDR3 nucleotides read TGTGCCAGTAGTATCGCGAACAGAGCAAAACAGCCCCAGCATTTT. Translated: CASSIANRAKQPQHF.

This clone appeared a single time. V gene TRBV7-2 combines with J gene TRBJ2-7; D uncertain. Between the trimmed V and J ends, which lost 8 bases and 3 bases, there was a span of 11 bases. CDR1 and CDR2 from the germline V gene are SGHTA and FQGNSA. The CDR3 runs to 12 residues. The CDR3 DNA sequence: TGTGCCAGCGGGCAATCCGGCTACGAGCAGTACTTC. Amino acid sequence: CASGQSGYEQYF.

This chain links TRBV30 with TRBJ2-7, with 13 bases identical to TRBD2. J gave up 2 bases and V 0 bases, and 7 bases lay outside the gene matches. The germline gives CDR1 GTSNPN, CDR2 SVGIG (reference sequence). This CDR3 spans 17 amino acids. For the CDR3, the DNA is TGTGCCTGGAGTGTACATACTAGCGGGAGGGCTACCTACGAGCAGTACTTC. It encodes CAWSVHTSGRATYEQYF.

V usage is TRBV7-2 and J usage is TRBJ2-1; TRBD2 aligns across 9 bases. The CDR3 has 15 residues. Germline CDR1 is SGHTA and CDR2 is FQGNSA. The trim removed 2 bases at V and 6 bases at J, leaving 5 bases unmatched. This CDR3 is CASSLFGTSFNEQFF. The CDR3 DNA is TGTGCCAGCAGCTTATTCGGGACTAGCTTCAATGAGCAGTTCTTC.

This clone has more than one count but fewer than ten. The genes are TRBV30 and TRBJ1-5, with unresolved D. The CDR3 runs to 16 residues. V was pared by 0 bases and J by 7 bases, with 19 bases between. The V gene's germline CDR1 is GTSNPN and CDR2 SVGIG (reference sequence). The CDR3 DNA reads TGTGCCTGGAGTGTACGGGGAGGAGCTAGGTCCCAGCCCCAGCATTTT. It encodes CAWSVRGGARSQPQHF.

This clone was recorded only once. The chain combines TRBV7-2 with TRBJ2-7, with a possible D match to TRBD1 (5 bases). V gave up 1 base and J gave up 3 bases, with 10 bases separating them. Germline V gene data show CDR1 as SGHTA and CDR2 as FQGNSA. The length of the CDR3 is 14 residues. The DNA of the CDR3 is TGTGCCAGCAGCTTAGATAGACAGCGCTACGAGCAGTACTTC. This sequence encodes CASSLDRQRYEQYF.

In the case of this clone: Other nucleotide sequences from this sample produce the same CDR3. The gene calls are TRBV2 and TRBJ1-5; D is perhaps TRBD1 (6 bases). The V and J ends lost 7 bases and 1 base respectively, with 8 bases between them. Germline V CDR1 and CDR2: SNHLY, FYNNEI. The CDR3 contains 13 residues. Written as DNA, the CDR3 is TGTGCCAGCAACAGGGACAGCAATCAGCCCCAGCATTTT. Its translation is CASNRDSNQPQHF.

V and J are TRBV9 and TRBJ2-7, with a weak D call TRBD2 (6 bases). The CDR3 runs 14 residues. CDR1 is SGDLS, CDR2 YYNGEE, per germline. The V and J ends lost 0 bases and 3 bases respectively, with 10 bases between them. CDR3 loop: CASSVAPGDYEQYF. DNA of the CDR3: TGTGCCAGCAGCGTAGCTCCGGGGGACTACGAGCAGTACTTC.

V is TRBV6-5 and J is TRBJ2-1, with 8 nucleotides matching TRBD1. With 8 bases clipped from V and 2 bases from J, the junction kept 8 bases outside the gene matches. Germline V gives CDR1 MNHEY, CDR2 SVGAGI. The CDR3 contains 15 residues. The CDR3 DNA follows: TGTGCCAGCCTCTGGACAGGGCGTGCCTACAATGAGCAGTTCTTC. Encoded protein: CASLWTGRAYNEQFF.

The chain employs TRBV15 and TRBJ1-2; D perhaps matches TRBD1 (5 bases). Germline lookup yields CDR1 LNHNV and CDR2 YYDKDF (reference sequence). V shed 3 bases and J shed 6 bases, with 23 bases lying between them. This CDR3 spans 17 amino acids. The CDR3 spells CATSSPGLGAGSHGYTF. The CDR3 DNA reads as TGTGCCACCAGCAGCCCGGGCTTGGGTGCAGGGTCCCATGGCTACACCTTC.

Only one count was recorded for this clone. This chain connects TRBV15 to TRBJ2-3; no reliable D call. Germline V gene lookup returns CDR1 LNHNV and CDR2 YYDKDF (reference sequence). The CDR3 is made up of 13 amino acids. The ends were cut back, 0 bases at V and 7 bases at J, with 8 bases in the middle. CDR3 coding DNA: TGTGCCACCAGCAGAGATAAACAGTATACGCAGTATTTT. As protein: CATSRDKQYTQYF.

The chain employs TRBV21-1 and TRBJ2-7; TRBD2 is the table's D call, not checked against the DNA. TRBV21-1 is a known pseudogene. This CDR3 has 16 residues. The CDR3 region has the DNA TGTGCCAGCATCGCCACTCGTGGTCGGAGGGGCTACGAGCAGTACTTC. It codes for CASIATRGRRGYEQYF.

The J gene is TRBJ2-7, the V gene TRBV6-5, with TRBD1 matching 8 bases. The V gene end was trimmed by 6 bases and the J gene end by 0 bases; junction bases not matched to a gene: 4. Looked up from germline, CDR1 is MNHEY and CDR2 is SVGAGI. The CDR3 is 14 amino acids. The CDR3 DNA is TGTGCCAGCAGCCACACAGGGGGCTCCTACGAGCAGTACTTC. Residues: CASSHTGGSYEQYF.